Listed below are T cell receptor beta chains from one sample, sequenced in a study. Method: immunoSEQ multiplex PCR; TCRdb's copy keeps in-frame clones and lacks some. The data contain around 50,000 clones, more than 85% of them singletons. Sequencing was carried out using PBMCs. The receptor source for this set is a man aged 35-49 years with rheumatoid arthritis. CDR3s include the opening cysteine and the closing phenylalanine or tryptophan. The D gene is left open where the match is weak. For some rows the clone size is stated as once, few or many, or as a class when expanded; others skip it.

cdr3_nt: TGCAGCGGGAGACGGACAGGGGGGTCCTACGAGCAGTACTTC
cdr3_aa: CSGRRTGGSYEQYF
clone_size: .
d_call: TRBD1
v_call: TRBV29-1
j_call: TRBJ2-7

cdr3_nt: TGTGCCAGCAGTACACTAGCGGGAGGAGAGACCCAGTACTTC
cdr3_aa: CASSTLAGGETQYF
clone_size: .
d_call: TRBD2
v_call: TRBV5-5
j_call: TRBJ2-5

cdr3_nt: TGTGCCAGCAGCTTAGGGGGATACAATGAGCAGTTCTTC
cdr3_aa: CASSLGGYNEQFF
clone_size: .
d_call: .
v_call: TRBV11-3
j_call: TRBJ2-1

cdr3_nt: TGCGCCAGCAGCCAACAGGGTGGAGGTCAGCCCCAGCATTTT
cdr3_aa: CASSQQGGGQPQHF
clone_size: .
d_call: .
v_call: TRBV4-1
j_call: TRBJ1-5

cdr3_nt: TGTGCCAGCAGTCCCGGCACAGATACGCAGTATTTT
cdr3_aa: CASSPGTDTQYF
clone_size: .
d_call: .
v_call: TRBV12-3/TRBV12-4
j_call: TRBJ2-3

cdr3_nt: TGTGCCAGCAGTTTAATAAGTAATGAAAAACTGTTTTTT
cdr3_aa: CASSLISNEKLFF
clone_size: .
d_call: .
v_call: TRBV6-5
j_call: TRBJ1-4

cdr3_nt: TGTGCCAGCAGCTTAGATTTATCACCCCTCCACTTT
cdr3_aa: CASSLDLSPLHF
clone_size: .
d_call: .
v_call: TRBV7-2
j_call: TRBJ1-6

cdr3_nt: TGTGCCAGCAGCTTTTTAGCGGGAGAGGGCCTTTACAATGAGCAGTTCTTC
cdr3_aa: CASSFLAGEGLYNEQFF
clone_size: .
d_call: TRBD2
v_call: TRBV5-4
j_call: TRBJ2-1

cdr3_nt: TGTGCCAGCCCCCCCACTAGCGCTAGCACAGATACGCAGTATTTT
cdr3_aa: CASPPTSASTDTQYF
clone_size: .
d_call: TRBD2
v_call: TRBV28
j_call: TRBJ2-3

cdr3_nt: TGTGCCTGGAGTGCAAGACTACACTACGAGCAGTACTTC
cdr3_aa: CAWSARLHYEQYF
clone_size: .
d_call: .
v_call: TRBV30
j_call: TRBJ2-7

cdr3_nt: TGTGCCAGCAGCTTGACAGATTTGTCCTATAATTCACCCCTCCACTTT
cdr3_aa: CASSLTDLSYNSPLHF
clone_size: .
d_call: .
v_call: TRBV7-2
j_call: TRBJ1-6

cdr3_nt: TGCAGCGTTGAACCTAGCGGGTCGCTTAAAGAGACCCAGTACTTC
cdr3_aa: CSVEPSGSLKETQYF
clone_size: .
d_call: TRBD2
v_call: TRBV29-1
j_call: TRBJ2-5

cdr3_nt: TGTGCCAGCAGCCAGGGTTTCCAAGAGACCCAGTACTTC
cdr3_aa: CASSQGFQETQYF
clone_size: .
d_call: .
v_call: TRBV14
j_call: TRBJ2-5

cdr3_nt: TGTGCCAGCAGCCCTGGACTAGCGGGGCGGAGTGAGCAGTTCTTC
cdr3_aa: CASSPGLAGRSEQFF
clone_size: .
d_call: TRBD2
v_call: TRBV5-4
j_call: TRBJ2-1

cdr3_nt: TGTGCCAGCAGCCCAAGGTACAATGAGCAGTTCTTC
cdr3_aa: CASSPRYNEQFF
clone_size: .
d_call: .
v_call: TRBV28
j_call: TRBJ2-1

cdr3_nt: TGTGCCAGCGAGCGTGGAGAGACCCAGTACTTC
cdr3_aa: CASERGETQYF
clone_size: .
d_call: .
v_call: TRBV3-1/TRBV3-2
j_call: TRBJ2-5

cdr3_nt: TGTGCCAGCAGTCCCAGTTACTACGAGCAGTACTTC
cdr3_aa: CASSPSYYEQYF
clone_size: .
d_call: .
v_call: TRBV28
j_call: TRBJ2-7

cdr3_nt: TGTGCCAGCAGCCAACCGGGGTACTACGAGCAGTACTTC
cdr3_aa: CASSQPGYYEQYF
clone_size: .
d_call: .
v_call: TRBV7-9
j_call: TRBJ2-7

cdr3_nt: TGCGCCAGCAGGCACAGGGAACTAGCGAGTACGCAGTATTTT
cdr3_aa: CASRHRELASTQYF
clone_size: .
d_call: .
v_call: TRBV23-1
j_call: TRBJ2-3

cdr3_nt: TGTGCCAGCAGTGAAAGACAGGGGAGCTATGGCTACACCTTC
cdr3_aa: CASSERQGSYGYTF
clone_size: .
d_call: TRBD1
v_call: TRBV6-1
j_call: TRBJ1-2

cdr3_nt: TGTGCTAGTGGTTTGGCCTCTATGAACACTGAAGCTTTCTTT
cdr3_aa: CASGLASMNTEAFF
clone_size: .
d_call: .
v_call: TRBV12-5
j_call: TRBJ1-1

cdr3_nt: TGTGCCAGCACCCAGACAGGGTATAGCAATCAGCCCCAGCATTTT
cdr3_aa: CASTQTGYSNQPQHF
clone_size: .
d_call: TRBD1
v_call: TRBV6-5
j_call: TRBJ1-5

cdr3_nt: TGTGCCAGCAGCTTAGATCTGGTCAGGGGATATGAGCAGTTCTTC
cdr3_aa: CASSLDLVRGYEQFF
clone_size: once
d_call: .
v_call: TRBV11-2
j_call: TRBJ2-1

cdr3_nt: TGTGCCAGCAGCTACTCCGGGACAGGGGGCGCTGGCTACACCTTC
cdr3_aa: CASSYSGTGGAGYTF
clone_size: .
d_call: TRBD1
v_call: TRBV7-2
j_call: TRBJ1-2

cdr3_nt: TGTGCCAGCAGCCCGACTACTAGCTATGAGCAGTTCTTC
cdr3_aa: CASSPTTSYEQFF
clone_size: .
d_call: .
v_call: TRBV4-2
j_call: TRBJ2-1

cdr3_nt: TGTGCCAGCAAACAGACCGTCCTACCCTACGAGCAGTACTTC
cdr3_aa: CASKQTVLPYEQYF
clone_size: .
d_call: .
v_call: TRBV6-4
j_call: TRBJ2-7

cdr3_nt: TGTGCCAGCAGGTTCGGGACAGGTAGTGAAAAACTGTTTTTT
cdr3_aa: CASRFGTGSEKLFF
clone_size: .
d_call: TRBD1
v_call: TRBV7-2
j_call: TRBJ1-4

cdr3_nt: TGTGCCAGCAGGGCAGGATTGAACACTGAAGCTTTCTTT
cdr3_aa: CASRAGLNTEAFF
clone_size: .
d_call: .
v_call: TRBV2
j_call: TRBJ1-1

cdr3_nt: TGCGCCAGCAGCTTGCTACAGGGCGAAAACATTCAGTACTTC
cdr3_aa: CASSLLQGENIQYF
clone_size: .
d_call: .
v_call: TRBV5-1
j_call: TRBJ2-4

cdr3_nt: TGTGCCAGCAGTACAGGGGGCCCTCCCACTGAAGCTTTCTTT
cdr3_aa: CASSTGGPPTEAFF
clone_size: .
d_call: TRBD1
v_call: TRBV6-5
j_call: TRBJ1-1

cdr3_nt: TGTGCCAGCAGCCCTGCCAGGGGAGCGCAGTTCTTC
cdr3_aa: CASSPARGAQFF
clone_size: .
d_call: .
v_call: TRBV5-8
j_call: TRBJ2-1

cdr3_nt: TGTGCCACGCCCCGGGCCAAGGGCACAGATACGCAGTATTTT
cdr3_aa: CATPRAKGTDTQYF
clone_size: .
d_call: .
v_call: TRBV30
j_call: TRBJ2-3

cdr3_nt: TGTGCCAGTAGTCGTCCCCAAGAAACAGATACGCAGTATTTT
cdr3_aa: CASSRPQETDTQYF
clone_size: .
d_call: .
v_call: TRBV19
j_call: TRBJ2-3

cdr3_nt: TGTGCCAGCTCTCCCCCCTCGGGGCCGGGCACAGATACGCAGTATTTT
cdr3_aa: CASSPPSGPGTDTQYF
clone_size: .
d_call: .
v_call: TRBV28
j_call: TRBJ2-3

cdr3_nt: TGTGCCAGCTGCCCACCCCCGGGGGGAGGCACTGAAGCTTTCTTT
cdr3_aa: CASCPPPGGGTEAFF
clone_size: .
d_call: .
v_call: TRBV18
j_call: TRBJ1-1

cdr3_nt: TGTGCCAGCACTGCGGGTCCCGTGAACACTGAAGCTTTCTTT
cdr3_aa: CASTAGPVNTEAFF
clone_size: .
d_call: .
v_call: TRBV7-2
j_call: TRBJ1-1

cdr3_nt: TGTGCCAGCAGTTACCAGTATAGCAATCAGCCCCAGCATTTT
cdr3_aa: CASSYQYSNQPQHF
clone_size: .
d_call: .
v_call: TRBV6-5
j_call: TRBJ1-5

cdr3_nt: TGTGCCAGCAGCGCCCAGGGAGGTCATGGCTACACCTTC
cdr3_aa: CASSAQGGHGYTF
clone_size: .
d_call: .
v_call: TRBV7-3
j_call: TRBJ1-2

cdr3_nt: TGTGCCATCAGTGAGTCGTCCCGAGGCAATCAGCCCCAGCATTTT
cdr3_aa: CAISESSRGNQPQHF
clone_size: .
d_call: .
v_call: TRBV10-3
j_call: TRBJ1-5

cdr3_nt: TGTGCCAGCAGCCAAGATGGTCCCGCAACTAATGAAAAACTGTTTTTT
cdr3_aa: CASSQDGPATNEKLFF
clone_size: .
d_call: .
v_call: TRBV4-2
j_call: TRBJ1-4

cdr3_nt: TGTGCCAGCAGTTACCACCCAACAGGGATCAATCAGCCCCAGCATTTT
cdr3_aa: CASSYHPTGINQPQHF
clone_size: .
d_call: .
v_call: TRBV6-2/TRBV6-3
j_call: TRBJ1-5

cdr3_nt: TGTGCTAGCAGCTTAGCCGGGGCTCAAGAGACCCAGTACTTC
cdr3_aa: CASSLAGAQETQYF
clone_size: .
d_call: .
v_call: TRBV7-7
j_call: TRBJ2-5

cdr3_nt: TGTGCCAGCAGTGAGGACAGGGGAGATACGCAGTATTTT
cdr3_aa: CASSEDRGDTQYF
clone_size: .
d_call: TRBD1
v_call: TRBV6-4
j_call: TRBJ2-3

cdr3_nt: TGTGCCTGGATATTATGGACAGGCTCGCTTTATGGCTACACCTTC
cdr3_aa: CAWILWTGSLYGYTF
clone_size: .
d_call: TRBD1
v_call: TRBV30
j_call: TRBJ1-2

cdr3_nt: TGCGCCAGCAGCTTGGTAGGGGGCCAGAACTACGAGCAGTACTTC
cdr3_aa: CASSLVGGQNYEQYF
clone_size: .
d_call: TRBD1
v_call: TRBV5-1
j_call: TRBJ2-7

cdr3_nt: TGTGCCAGTACTCAGGACCGGGGAAACATTCAGTACTTC
cdr3_aa: CASTQDRGNIQYF
clone_size: .
d_call: .
v_call: TRBV19
j_call: TRBJ2-4

cdr3_nt: TGTGCCACCAGTGAGGGGGGACAGGGGAACACCGGGGAGCTGTTTTTT
cdr3_aa: CATSEGGQGNTGELFF
clone_size: .
d_call: TRBD1
v_call: TRBV24-1
j_call: TRBJ2-2

cdr3_nt: TGTGCCAGCAGTCCGCGGGTTCCTGGGGCCAACGTCCTGACTTTC
cdr3_aa: CASSPRVPGANVLTF
clone_size: .
d_call: .
v_call: TRBV6-2/TRBV6-3
j_call: TRBJ2-6

cdr3_nt: TGTGCCAGCAGCAGGACTAGCAGCTCCTACGAGCAGTACTTC
cdr3_aa: CASSRTSSSYEQYF
clone_size: .
d_call: TRBD2
v_call: TRBV6-4
j_call: TRBJ2-7

cdr3_nt: TGTGCCTGGAGGTTGGGGGGGCCAACCTACGAGCAGTACTTC
cdr3_aa: CAWRLGGPTYEQYF
clone_size: once
d_call: .
v_call: TRBV30
j_call: TRBJ2-7

cdr3_nt: TGTGCCAGCAGCGGGACAGGGGGCTTCGAGACCCAGTACTTC
cdr3_aa: CASSGTGGFETQYF
clone_size: .
d_call: TRBD1
v_call: TRBV5-5
j_call: TRBJ2-5

cdr3_nt: TGTGCCAGCAGTTACCCCGGACGGGAGGGGTATCAGCCCCAGCATTTT
cdr3_aa: CASSYPGREGYQPQHF
clone_size: .
d_call: .
v_call: TRBV6-2/TRBV6-3
j_call: TRBJ1-5

cdr3_nt: TGCAGTGCTAGAGATCTAGGTGAAGCTTTCTTT
cdr3_aa: CSARDLGEAFF
clone_size: .
d_call: .
v_call: TRBV20-1
j_call: TRBJ1-1

cdr3_nt: TGTGCCAGCAGTTTTAGCAGTCCCTTTTACGAGCAGTACTTC
cdr3_aa: CASSFSSPFYEQYF
clone_size: .
d_call: .
v_call: TRBV27
j_call: TRBJ2-7

cdr3_nt: TGTGCCAGCAGCTCCAGGGATAACTATGGCTACACCTTC
cdr3_aa: CASSSRDNYGYTF
clone_size: .
d_call: .
v_call: TRBV7-8
j_call: TRBJ1-2

cdr3_nt: TGTGCCATCAGATACAAAACAGACAACACTGAAGCTTTCTTT
cdr3_aa: CAIRYKTDNTEAFF
clone_size: .
d_call: .
v_call: TRBV10-3
j_call: TRBJ1-1

cdr3_nt: TGTGCCAGCAGCTCCTCATCCCAAGAGCAGTACTTC
cdr3_aa: CASSSSSQEQYF
clone_size: .
d_call: .
v_call: TRBV7-6
j_call: TRBJ2-7

cdr3_nt: TGTGCCAGCAGCCGGGACAGGAACACTGAAGCTTTCTTT
cdr3_aa: CASSRDRNTEAFF
clone_size: .
d_call: TRBD1
v_call: TRBV5-4
j_call: TRBJ1-1

cdr3_nt: TGTGCCAGCAGCTCGGATGGACAGCTGAACACTGAAGCTTTCTTT
cdr3_aa: CASSSDGQLNTEAFF
clone_size: .
d_call: .
v_call: TRBV5-4
j_call: TRBJ1-1

cdr3_nt: TGTGCCAGCAGTTACTCCTACCCGGTTGAGGGCTACACCTTC
cdr3_aa: CASSYSYPVEGYTF
clone_size: .
d_call: .
v_call: TRBV6-5
j_call: TRBJ1-2